The text below deals with one T cell receptor beta chain. Indicated time point: blood from clinic visit 5 months post-surgery; TSC patient then seizure free. This specimen comes from a study of brain T cells in children with intractable seizures. Only in-frame clones appear in the TCRdb table, and some are missing; sequencing was by immunoSEQ multiplex PCR. The data show about 320,000 clones, with more than 85% seen just once and 5% to 7% held by the top ten. J was trimmed by 7 bases and V by 4 bases; bases with no gene match: 9. The CDR3 is made up of 15 amino acids. This clonotype was obtained from a boy in the first two years of life with tuberous sclerosis and intractable seizures. This material consisted of peripheral blood, taken 4 to 5 months after surgery. This sequence joins TRBV5-3 and TRBJ2-1; TRBD2 aligns across 9 bases. TRBV5-3 is classed as an ORF, of uncertain function. DNA of the CDR3: TGTGCCAGAAGCCAAGCGGGGGGCCACTGGAATGAGCAGTTCTTC. It codes for CARSQAGGHWNEQFF.